This T cell receptor (beta chain) was documented in a study of T cell clones after liver transplantation. Background on the study: Apart from three HCV-positive recipients, transplants were for non-autoimmune, non-viral reasons. Findings of the study overall: In most of the 8 subjects, circulating graft-donor-reactive CD4 TCRbeta sequences fell significantly after transplant. Graft donor-reactive T cells possibly entered the graft instead of undergoing deletion.

Unstimulated PBMCs were sorted into CD3+CD4+ and CD3+CD8+ populations. A note on this clone: Its antigen remains unidentified.

Profiling relied on immunoSEQ multiplex PCR, and the TCRdb table lists in-frame clones only, not all of them. The table lists tens of thousands of clones, over 70% of them singletons. The sample in question was CD4+ T cells from blood, obtained 12 months after liver transplant. The clonotype was recovered from a human patient who received a liver transplant. Some T cells may be the graft donor's.

The CDR3 loop reads CAISEGGSGPQYF. The CDR3 DNA follows: TGTGCCATCAGTGAAGGCGGGAGTGGGCCCCAGTACTTC. V is TRBV10-3 and J is TRBJ2-5; TRBD2 agrees at 7 bases. The germline V gene has CDR1 ENHRY and CDR2 SYGVKD. This CDR3 contains 13 residues. V was pared by 3 bases and J by 9 bases, with 7 bases of the junction left unmatched.